This T cell receptor (beta chain) comes out of a study of blood T cell repertoires in COVID-19 (TCRdb year 2020). About the full investigation: Samples from collaborators originated in the United States, Italy and Spain and spanned both the acute and convalescent phases of COVID-19. The material from the prospective study consisted of cDNA or gDNA derived from T cells, B-cell-depleted T cells, or PBMCs. Subjects who had been exposed to COVID-19, were actively infected with it, or had recovered from it provided the deeply sampled blood TCRbeta repertoires that made up the dataset. The repertoires were released in a freely available public database intended as a resource for research on the immune response to SARS-CoV-2. Samples were obtained from the ongoing ImmuneRACE study (first 160 participants) and from 1,000 to 1,500 subjects provided by 6 global collaborators. Sample metadata almost always included a de-identified subject ID, COVID-19 status, age in years and sex. Where HLA class I and class II types were available, the types were taken from metadata supplied by the sample provider, not from assay-based typing. Here is what the overall study found, with its caveats: How much clinical and demographic metadata was included differed by source and by participant, and the metadata was provided uncurated.

Participants in the prospective study were aged about 18 to 90 years, lived in some 24 United States geographic areas, and enrolled through a virtual design. To assign participants to cohorts, the prospective study relied on clinical history that participants themselves reported in a screening survey and a study questionnaire. ImmuneRACE Cohort 3 recovered participants were defined by two consecutive negative NP/OP PCR tests, healthcare professional clearance, or symptom resolution. Each participant in the prospective study had whole blood, serum and a nasopharyngeal or oropharyngeal swab collected by mobile phlebotomists. Participants in the prospective study had the option to provide additional blood draws and questionnaires over a roughly 2-month period. Before DNA extraction, blood samples from the prospective study were shipped at room temperature or frozen. In the germline V gene, CDR1 corresponds to SGHAT and CDR2 to FQNNGV. Trimming at the junction amounts to 2 bases on V and 11 bases on J, and the germline ends lie 9 bases apart. From cysteine to phenylalanine, the CDR3 is 11 amino acids long. Left in the record is the CDR3 DNA by itself, 33 bases read in frame from the first base.

This clone was seen a single time. The antigen this receptor binds is unknown. No per-base quality is available; no much larger clone lies one base away. TCRbeta CDR3 regions were amplified from genomic DNA by means of the immunoSEQ Assay, a bias-controlled multiplex PCR. As for the authors' bioinformatics: The number of nucleated cells in each sample was estimated from the amplification of reference gene primers within the assay. To quantify the absolute abundance of each unique TCRbeta CDR3 rearrangement, sequence reads were collapsed and filtered. For each sample, productive Simpson clonality was calculated as the square root of Simpson's diversity index over productive rearrangements. In its TCRdb copy, this immuneACCESS table keeps in-frame sequences only and misses some clones. Where compared with another copy, unresolved V genes explain less than half of these, and the others have no known cause. Clonal size and the V and J genes are those of that table, whereas D and trimming came from the DNA. This sample is represented by a few hundred thousand clones; more than 65% of them were singletons. The ten most abundant clones make up around 3.6% of the sample.

This receptor was identified in a man aged 45 to 65 who had recovered from COVID-19. The sequence joins TRBV11-2 to TRBJ1-1; 5 matching bases give a weak D call of TRBD1. The source material was PBMCs or T cells enriched from blood (not recorded which). Read as DNA, the sequence is TGTGCCAGCAGCTTACTCCAGGGTGCTTTCTTT. This yields the protein CASSLLQGAFF. Supplemented by the reference TRBV11-2 and TRBJ1-1 proteins around the CDR3, the complete variable domain is EAGVAQSPRYKIIEKRQSVAFWCNPISGHATLYWYQQILGQGPKLLIQFQNNGVVDDSQLPKDRFSAERLKGVDSTLKIQPAKLEDSAVYLCASSLLQGAFFGQGTRLTVV.